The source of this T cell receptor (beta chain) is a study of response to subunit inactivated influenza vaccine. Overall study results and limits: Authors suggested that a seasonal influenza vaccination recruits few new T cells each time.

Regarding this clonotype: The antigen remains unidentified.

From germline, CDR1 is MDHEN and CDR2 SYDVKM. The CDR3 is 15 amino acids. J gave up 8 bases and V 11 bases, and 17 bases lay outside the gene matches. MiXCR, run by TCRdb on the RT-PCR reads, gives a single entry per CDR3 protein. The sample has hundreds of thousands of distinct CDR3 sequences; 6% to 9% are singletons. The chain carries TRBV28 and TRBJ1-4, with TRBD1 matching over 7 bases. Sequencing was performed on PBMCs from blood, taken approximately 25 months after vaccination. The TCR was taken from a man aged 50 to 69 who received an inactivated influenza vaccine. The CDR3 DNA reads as TGTGCCTCCAGCCGGCAGGGGGTTGGAAACGAAAAACTGTTTTTT. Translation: CASSRQGVGNEKLFF.